This is a list of T cell receptor beta chains from one sample in a study of T-cell reconstitution after alpha-beta-depleted transplantation in children. MiXCR, applied by TCRdb to the PCR reads, yields one record per CDR3 protein. Counted here are roughly 200,000 distinct CDR3 sequences, about 14% occurring once; the ten biggest clones make up 13%. This sample comprised PBMCs from the stem cell graft donor, obtained from the stem cell graft. All receptors come from a human donor who donated a stem cell graft to a child with acute lymphoblastic leukemia. Both conserved end residues are part of each CDR3. A D gene is named only where the DNA matches it firmly. Clone sizes are given selectively: once, few, many, or a class where the clone is expanded.

abundance	v_gene	j_gene	d_gene	CDR3aa	CDR3nt
many	TRBV9	TRBJ2-2	.	CPSGTPNTGELFF	TGTCCCAGCGGTACCCCGAACACCGGGGAGCTGTTTTTT
.	TRBV20-1	TRBJ1-3	.	CSARPGQRNTIYF	TGCAGTGCTAGGCCGGGACAAAGAAACACCATATATTTT
many	TRBV20-1	TRBJ2-3	.	CSARDRRGSFSTDTQYF	TGCAGTGCTAGAGATAGAAGAGGGAGCTTTAGCACAGATACGCAGTATTTT
few	TRBV5-1	TRBJ2-1	TRBD1	CASSPIETGIPVLSEQFF	TGCGCCAGCAGCCCGATCGAGACAGGGATCCCGGTTTTAAGTGAGCAGTTCTTC
many	TRBV20-1	TRBJ1-5	.	CSARVPGRSGQPQHF	TGCAGTGCTAGAGTCCCAGGGAGATCGGGGCAGCCCCAGCATTTT
many	TRBV12-3/TRBV12-4	TRBJ1-1	TRBD1	CASSPTGDYTEAFF	TGTGCCAGCAGTCCGACAGGGGATTACACTGAAGCTTTCTTT
many	TRBV20-1	TRBJ1-1	.	CSARVREGPNTEAFF	TGCAGTGCTAGAGTTAGGGAGGGCCCGAACACTGAAGCTTTCTTT
many	TRBV7-6	TRBJ2-1	.	CASSPSVVANEQFF	TGTGCCAGCAGCCCCTCCGTGGTGGCCAATGAGCAGTTCTTC
many	TRBV7-8	TRBJ1-5	.	CASSLAPGQPQHF	TGTGCCAGCAGCTTAGCCCCTGGGCAGCCCCAGCATTTT
many	TRBV28	TRBJ2-7	TRBD2	CASSLVTSGSSYEQYF	TGTGCCAGCAGTTTAGTAACTAGCGGGTCCTCCTACGAGCAGTACTTC
.	TRBV12-3/TRBV12-4	TRBJ2-6	TRBD1	CASSLAWTGYISGANGLTF	TGTGCCAGCAGTTTAGCATGGACAGGGTATATATCCGGGGCCAACGGCCTGACTTTC
many	TRBV12-3/TRBV12-4	TRBJ2-7	TRBD2	CASSFGGIDYEQYF	TGTGCCAGCAGTTTCGGGGGGATCGACTACGAGCAGTACTTC
.	TRBV5-1	TRBJ2-7	.	CASSLEAGPSYEQYF	TGCGCCAGCAGCTTGGAAGCGGGTCCCTCCTACGAGCAGTACTTC
many	TRBV6-2/TRBV6-3	TRBJ2-1	.	CASSYTPYNEQFF	TGTGCCAGCAGTTATACGCCCTACAATGAGCAGTTCTTC
few	TRBV28	TRBJ2-7	.	CASQGGGRDWYEQYF	TGTGCCAGCCAGGGGGGGGGGAGAGACTGGTACGAGCAGTACTTC
few	TRBV3-1	TRBJ2-4	.	CASSPLYGRAYIQYF	TGTGCCAGCAGCCCCCTCTACGGGAGAGCGTACATTCAGTACTTC
many	TRBV12-3/TRBV12-4	TRBJ2-3	TRBD2	CASSFSGLAGGKDTQYF	TGTGCCAGCAGTTTTTCGGGACTAGCGGGAGGGAAAGATACGCAGTATTTT
many	TRBV7-6	TRBJ2-7	.	CASSPFGGPNEQYF	TGTGCCAGCAGCCCATTTGGAGGGCCAAACGAGCAGTACTTC
few	TRBV3-1	TRBJ1-1	.	CASSRPSDTEAFF	TGTGCCAGCAGCCGCCCTTCAGACACTGAAGCTTTCTTT
many	TRBV7-6	TRBJ2-5	.	CASSEKGHEGETQYF	TGTGCCAGCAGCGAAAAGGGCCACGAAGGGGAGACCCAGTACTTC
.	TRBV7-9	TRBJ2-7	.	CASSLVAGANEQYF	TGTGCCAGCAGCTTAGTCGCGGGGGCGAACGAGCAGTACTTC
few	TRBV3-1	TRBJ2-3	TRBD2	CASTGTSGLDTQYF	TGTGCCAGCACGGGAACTAGCGGATTAGATACGCAGTATTTT
.	TRBV20-1	TRBJ2-5	.	CSAQGAGGPGQETQYF	TGCAGTGCCCAGGGGGCGGGAGGGCCGGGGCAAGAGACCCAGTACTTC
.	TRBV7-9	TRBJ2-7	TRBD2	CASSRGEAGSFYEQYF	TGTGCCAGCAGCCGGGGGGAGGCGGGCTCATTCTACGAGCAGTACTTC